One and the same sample provided the 29 T cell receptor beta chains below, sequenced in a study of T cells and Merkel cell carcinoma outcomes. Some clones are missing from TCRdb's copy, which holds only in-frame ones; the method was immunoSEQ multiplex PCR. Among fewer than 2,500 clones, roughly 76% were seen once, and the ten largest hold less than 30%. Input material: tumor tissue from Merkel cell carcinoma. These receptors all stem from a human donor with Merkel cell carcinoma.

V and J are TRBV28 and TRBJ2-1; D may match TRBD1 or TRBD2 (5 bases each). The CDR3 has 16 amino acids. Germline-derived CDR1 and CDR2 are MDHEN and SYDVKM. Trimming stripped 5 bases from V and 1 base from J, with 15 bases between. CDR3: CASSQSVGTSYNEQFF. In DNA form, the CDR3 reads TGTGCCAGCAGTCAATCTGTTGGGACGTCCTACAATGAGCAGTTCTTC.

This chain joins TRBV5-6 and TRBJ1-2; D is ambiguous. The V end lost 3 bases, the J end lost 0 bases, and 15 bases lay between the germline ends. There are 16 residues in the CDR3. Germline V gene data show CDR1 as SGHDT and CDR2 as YYEEEE. CDR3 DNA sequence: TGTGCCAGCAGCTCCTTAGGGCAGTCGACTAACTATGGCTACACCTTC. Translating gives CASSSLGQSTNYGYTF. Supplemented by reference TRBV5-6 and TRBJ1-2, the full variable domain reads DAGVTQSPTHLIKTRGQQVTLRCSPKSGHDTVSWYQQALGQGPQFIFQYYEEEERQRGNFPDRFSGHQFPNYSSELNVNALLLGDSALYLCASSSLGQSTNYGYTFGSGTRLTVV.

The chain carries TRBV9 and TRBJ2-1; D remains ambiguous. The CDR3 is made up of 16 amino acids. CDR1 SGDLS and CDR2 YYNGEE come from the germline V gene. Deletions cut 1 base from V and 8 bases from J, with 19 bases between. The CDR3 here is CASSVKAGTSRDEQFF. The CDR3, as DNA: TGTGCCAGCAGCGTAAAAGCTGGCACCTCAAGAGATGAGCAGTTCTTC.

This rearrangement joins TRBV13 to TRBJ1-4, with 11 positions matching TRBD1. V dropped 5 bases and J dropped 9; count of bases not matched to a gene: 8. This CDR3 comprises 15 residues. Looked up from germline, CDR1 is PRHDT and CDR2 is FYEKMQ (reference sequence). The CDR3 is CASSAVGQGDQKLFF. The CDR3 DNA reads TGTGCCAGCAGCGCTGTGGGACAGGGGGATCAAAAACTGTTTTTT.

This clone was seen once. V is TRBV11-2 and J is TRBJ2-7; TRBD2 might be the D (6 bases). Trimming stripped 2 bases from V and 5 bases from J, with 13 bases between. The germline gives CDR1 SGHAT, CDR2 FQNNGV. The CDR3 totals 14 residues. The CDR3 is CASSLSGGPDEQYF. The CDR3 DNA sequence: TGTGCCAGCAGCTTATCCGGAGGGCCGGACGAGCAGTACTTC. Full variable domain (missing parts from reference TRBV11-2 and TRBJ2-7): EAGVAQSPRYKIIEKRQSVAFWCNPISGHATLYWYQQILGQGPKLLIQFQNNGVVDDSQLPKDRFSAERLKGVDSTLKIQPAKLEDSAVYLCASSLSGGPDEQYFGPGTRLTVT.

The chain uses TRBV4-1 and TRBJ2-1; D remains unclear. The germline V gene encodes CDR1 MGHRA and CDR2 YSYEKL. V lost 2 bases to trimming and J lost 6 bases, with 8 bases between them. The CDR3 covers 13 residues. CDR3 region: CASSQPGTNEQFF. The CDR3 DNA reads as TGCGCCAGCAGCCAACCCGGAACCAATGAGCAGTTCTTC.

This clone was seen once. The chain combines TRBV7-9 with TRBJ2-6; D might be TRBD2 (5 bases). The CDR3 spans 18 residues. Per germline, CDR1 SEHNR and CDR2 FQNEAQ (reference sequence). With 2 bases removed from V and 4 bases from J, the gap between germline ends came to 18 bases. The CDR3 DNA reads TGTGCCAGCAGCTTAAACCCCCGAGGGCTGGCCGGGGCCAACGTCCTGACTTTC. This gives the protein CASSLNPRGLAGANVLTF.

This clone came up a few times. The chain recombines TRBV23-1 with TRBJ2-2, with 8 nucleotides matching TRBD1. TRBV23-1 is an ORF, and what it does is uncertain. The ends lost 0 bases at V and 4 bases at J; junction bases unmatched: 10. The CDR3 loop spans 18 amino acids. CDR3 sequence reads: CASSQSDLGQEVTGELFF. CDR3 bases: TGCGCCAGCAGTCAATCGGACTTGGGACAGGAGGTCACCGGGGAGCTGTTTTTT.

The CDR3 spells CASSGHRDTQYF. In nucleotides, the CDR3 is TGTGCCAGCAGCGGTCACAGGGATACGCAGTATTTT. The chain is built from TRBV9 and TRBJ2-3, with TRBD1 as a possible D gene (5 bases). The V and J ends lost 3 bases and 6 bases respectively, with 8 bases between them. The CDR3 is 12 amino acids. In germline, CDR1 is SGDLS, CDR2 YYNGEE. The full variable domain, in which reference TRBV9 and TRBJ2-3 provide the parts outside the CDR3, is DSGVTQTPKHLITATGQRVTLRCSPRSGDLSVYWYQQSLDQGLQFLIQYYNGEERAKGNILERFSAQQFPDLHSELNLSSLELGDSALYFCASSGHRDTQYFGPGTRLTVL.

This chain uses TRBV6-5 with TRBJ2-7; D is perhaps TRBD1 (5 bases). This CDR3 region has 14 residues. CDR1 MNHEY and CDR2 SVGAGI come from the germline V gene. V was clipped by 5 bases and J by 0 bases, with 11 bases between them. CDR3 nucleotides: TGTGCCAGCAGTCCGGACACCTACTCCTACGAGCAGTACTTC. This translates into CASSPDTYSYEQYF.

The rearrangement joins TRBV14 to TRBJ1-1, with a possible D match to TRBD1 (5 bases). From germline, CDR1 is SGHDN and CDR2 FVKESK. Trimming removed 6 bases at V and 5 bases at J, with 16 bases between. This CDR3 is built from 14 residues. CDR3 in DNA: TGTGCCAGCAGGGGGCCAAGGGCTGGAACTGAAGCTTTCTTT. This gives the protein CASRGPRAGTEAFF.

This clone was seen a few times. CDR3 sequence reads: CASSQVTGQAYEQYF. The CDR3 nucleotides read TGCGCCAGCAGCCAAGTAACAGGCCAGGCCTACGAGCAGTACTTC. This chain connects TRBV4-1 to TRBJ2-7, with D perhaps matching TRBD1 (5 bases). CDR1 is MGHRA and CDR2 is YSYEKL in the germline V gene. Trimming cost V 1 base and J 2 bases, with 12 bases left between them. This CDR3 is built from 15 residues.

The rearrangement uses TRBV11-2 and TRBJ1-1, with 11 bases that match TRBD1. Germline trimming cut 1 base from V and 0 bases from J; bases unmatched to any gene: 1. The CDR3 spans 16 residues. CDR1 is SGHAT and CDR2 is FQNNGV in the germline V gene. CDR3 amino acids: CASSLGDRGMNTEAFF. The CDR3 DNA is TGTGCCAGCAGCTTAGGGGACAGGGGGATGAACACTGAAGCTTTCTTT.

The rearrangement joins TRBV7-2 to TRBJ2-1; no firm D call. The CDR3 consists of 14 residues. CDR1 and CDR2 from the germline V gene are SGHTA and FQGNSA. V shed 7 bases and J shed 5 bases, with 15 bases lying between them. CDR3 amino acids: CASKTREAHNEQFF. The CDR3 DNA reads TGTGCCAGCAAGACAAGAGAGGCTCACAATGAGCAGTTCTTC.

The V call is TRBV7-3, the J call TRBJ2-1; 9 bases match TRBD1. This CDR3 spans 15 amino acids. Germline V gives CDR1 SGHTA, CDR2 FQGTGA. After removal of 4 bases from V and 3 bases from J, the junction contained 4 bases not matched to a gene. The CDR3 here is CASSSRDRVYNEQFF. The CDR3 DNA reads as TGTGCCAGCAGCTCCCGGGACAGGGTCTACAATGAGCAGTTCTTC.

This clone was counted a single time. The genes are TRBV9 and TRBJ2-5; D remains unclear. Per germline, CDR1 SGDLS and CDR2 YYNGEE. The CDR3 runs 15 residues. V gave up 0 bases and J gave up 8 bases, with 17 bases separating them. CDR3 in DNA: TGTGCCAGCAGCGTAGACCGGGCGCTTGATGCAACCCAGTACTTC. Translation gives CASSVDRALDATQYF.

The chain recombines TRBV7-2 with TRBJ2-2; 7 nucleotides agree with TRBD1. The junction had 2 bases not matched to a gene; V was cut back by 2 bases and J by 5 bases. Germline V lookup: CDR1 SGHTA, CDR2 FQGNSA. The CDR3 extends over 14 amino acids. The DNA of the CDR3 is TGTGCCAGCAGCTTAAAGGGGGCAACCGGGGAGCTGTTTTTT. As protein: CASSLKGATGELFF.

The J gene is TRBJ2-5, the V gene TRBV7-2; 10 bases are a match to TRBD2. V lost 7 bases, J lost 2 bases, and 4 bases stayed unmatched. The germline V gene has CDR1 SGHTA and CDR2 FQGNSA. This CDR3 is 14 amino acids long. The CDR3 spells CASNLLAGQETQYF. CDR3 sequence (DNA): TGTGCCAGCAACCTACTAGCGGGGCAAGAGACCCAGTACTTC.

The chain combines TRBV29-1 with TRBJ1-1, with D possibly being TRBD1 (6 bases). CDR1 is SQVTM and CDR2 is ANQGSEA in the germline V gene. V was shortened by 6 bases and J by 5 bases, with 13 bases between the two germline ends. This CDR3 is 12 amino acids long. The CDR3 loop is CSVRTDGTEAFF. CDR3 DNA: TGCAGCGTCCGGACAGATGGGACTGAAGCTTTCTTT.

The CDR3 reads CASSLTDSREQYF. In DNA, the CDR3 is TGTGCCAGCAGCCTGACGGATAGTCGGGAGCAGTACTTC. The chain joins TRBV27 to TRBJ2-7; D ambiguous. The CDR3 contains 13 residues. Trimming cost V 6 bases and J 7 bases, with 16 bases left between them. Germline V CDR1 and CDR2: MNHEY, SMNVEV (reference sequence).

V gene TRBV19 combines with J gene TRBJ2-7; D remains unclear. The V gene lost 5 bases and the J gene lost 4 bases, with 6 bases spanning the gap. Germline V CDR1 and CDR2: LNHDA, SQIVND (reference sequence). The CDR3 runs 11 residues. The CDR3, as DNA: TGTGCCAGTAGTCATTCATACGAGCAGTACTTC. Encoded protein: CASSHSYEQYF.

The gene calls are TRBV29-1 and TRBJ2-5, with no clear D. V was trimmed by 7 bases and J by 5 bases, leaving 8 bases between them. The CDR3 sequence is 10 residues long. Germline CDR1 and CDR2: SQVTM and ANQGSEA. Here the CDR3 reads CSAALETQYF. CDR3 nucleotide sequence: TGCAGCGCTGCCCTGGAGACCCAGTACTTC.

This chain uses TRBV15 with TRBJ2-3; 9 nucleotides line up with TRBD2. There are 17 residues in the CDR3. Germline CDR1 LNHNV, CDR2 YYDKDF (reference sequence). Unmatched junction bases numbered 10, after V lost 0 bases and J lost 6 bases. The CDR3 DNA reads as TGTGCCACCAGCAGAGATGCGGGAGCGGGGGGTAGGGATACGCAGTATTTT. This codes for CATSRDAGAGGRDTQYF.

This clone was counted between two and nine times. The chain has TRBV4-2 and TRBJ2-7, with TRBD2 matching over 8 bases. The CDR3 length is 15 residues. Germline CDR1 and CDR2: LGHNA and YNFKEQ. The V gene end was trimmed by 4 bases and the J gene end by 2 bases; junction bases not matched to a gene: 7. The CDR3 loop reads CASSPELAEAYEQYF. The DNA of the CDR3 is TGTGCCAGCAGCCCTGAACTAGCGGAGGCCTACGAGCAGTACTTC.

A single count supports this clone. This chain uses TRBV5-1 with TRBJ2-5, with TRBD1 identical over 10 bases. Germline V gene lookup returns CDR1 SGHRS and CDR2 YFSETQ. J was trimmed by 4 bases and V by 4 bases; bases with no gene match: 1. This CDR3 is built from 13 residues. CDR3 in amino acids: CASSRDRGETQYF. The CDR3 bases are TGCGCCAGCAGCCGGGACAGGGGAGAGACCCAGTACTTC.

This clone was detected only once. The chain recombines TRBV11-2 with TRBJ2-1, with TRBD2 matching 9 bases. The V segment lost 1 base and the J segment 8 bases; nucleotides outside the gene matches: 6. Germline loops: CDR1 SGHAT, CDR2 FQNNGV. The CDR3 runs 15 residues. In DNA form, the CDR3 reads TGTGCCAGCAGCTTAGGACTAGCGGAAAGGGATGAGCAGTTCTTC. Protein product: CASSLGLAERDEQFF.

This rearrangement joins TRBV5-1 to TRBJ2-5; D is possibly TRBD1 or TRBD2 (5 bases each). CDR3 length: 14 residues. The ends were cut back, 3 bases at V and 1 base at J, with 10 bases in the middle. Germline V gene lookup returns CDR1 SGHRS and CDR2 YFSETQ. CDR3 loop: CASSWIGAQETQYF. The CDR3 nucleotides read TGCGCCAGCAGCTGGATCGGGGCCCAAGAGACCCAGTACTTC.

This clone has just one count. The chain recombines TRBV5-4 with TRBJ2-7, with 11 bases fitting TRBD2. This CDR3 is built from 15 residues. Germline CDR1 is SGHNT and CDR2 is YYREEE (reference sequence). Losses at the gene ends were 4 bases for V and 3 bases for J; bases not matched to a gene: 6. Here the CDR3 DNA reads TGTGCCAGCAGCAGCCTAGCGGGAGGCCTCTACGAGCAGTACTTC. This sequence encodes CASSSLAGGLYEQYF.

The V call is TRBV5-1, the J call TRBJ1-3, with 7 bases lining up with TRBD1. Per germline, CDR1 SGHRS and CDR2 YFSETQ. Trimming at V came to 0 bases and at J to 7 bases, leaving 4 bases not matched to a gene. This CDR3 spans 14 amino acids. Here the CDR3 reads CASSLESGGNTIYF. CDR3 nucleotide sequence: TGCGCCAGCAGCTTGGAATCAGGGGGGAACACCATATATTTT. Combining the CDR3 with reference TRBV5-1 and TRBJ1-3 gives the whole variable domain KAGVTQTPRYLIKTRGQQVTLSCSPISGHRSVSWYQQTPGQGLQFLFEYFSETQRNKGNFPGRFSGRQFSNSRSEMNVSTLELGDSALYLCASSLESGGNTIYFGEGSWLTVV.